Here is one T cell receptor (beta chain) with its context. The data stem from a study of cytomegalovirus exposure and HLA in healthy donors. The PCR was carried out with 60 Vbeta primers and 13 Jbeta primers. Using immunoSEQ multiplex PCR, the repertoire was profiled, and TCRdb retains in-frame clones only, with some absent. The sample has hundreds of thousands of clones; approximately 90% are singletons. The length of the CDR3 is 17 residues. Germline V gives CDR1 MDHEN, CDR2 SYDVKM. J lost 4 bases, V lost 5 bases, and 14 bases had no gene match. The genes are TRBV28 and TRBJ1-1; 9 positions agree with TRBD1. The TCR sequence derives from a woman under 30 in good health and CMV-seronegative. The sequencing sample was made of PBMCs. CDR3 DNA sequence: TGTGCCAGCAGTCCACCGTACACAGGGGGCGTGTCCACTGAAGCTTTCTTT. Translated, it gives CASSPPYTGGVSTEAFF.